This T cell receptor (beta chain) was obtained from a study of T cells in narcolepsy. Across the whole study: Donors had narcolepsy type 1 or type 2, or were healthy controls.

For this clone: What it binds is unknown.

Findings and limits, study-wide: Reportedly, autoreactive clonotypes were serially detected in patients' blood but not controls'. Autoreactive clone sequences were missing from some blood memory CD4+ repertoires. Autoreactive HCRT-specific and TRIB2-specific clonotypes were marked in same-patient CSF-versus-blood CD4+ comparisons.

Germline trimming cut 5 bases from V and 1 base from J; bases unmatched to any gene: 15. This CDR3 has 19 residues. The germline CDR1 and CDR2 sequences are SGHAT and FQNNGV. This table comes from immunoSEQ multiplex PCR, and its TCRdb copy is limited to in-frame clones, with some not included. Among 25,000 to 35,000 clones listed, around 79% were seen once. The chain uses TRBV11-2 and TRBJ2-1; 9 positions match TRBD2. This sequence was found in a human donor with narcolepsy. The sequenced sample consisted of CD45RA- memory CD4+ T cells from PBMCs. The CDR3 loop reads CASSPKALAGTTSYNEQFF. CDR3 nucleotide sequence: TGTGCCAGCAGCCCTAAGGCACTAGCGGGTACCACATCCTACAATGAGCAGTTCTTC.